Listed below are T cell receptor beta chains from one sample, sequenced in a study of T cells in localized non-small cell lung cancer. Some clones are missing from TCRdb's copy, which holds only in-frame ones; the method was immunoSEQ multiplex PCR. The table records under 70,000 clones, 86% of them present only once. Sequenced here: peripheral blood, sampled before any cancer treatment. Receptors were obtained from a woman aged 35 to 69 with stage I lung adenocarcinoma. CDR3s include the opening cysteine and the closing phenylalanine or tryptophan. D genes are given only for firm matches. Not every row has a clone size; where given, it reads once, few, many or a size class.

J gene | clone size | V gene | D gene | CDR3 DNA | CDR3 protein
TRBJ1-2 | - | TRBV29-1 | - | TGCAGCGTTTATTTCGGACAGCGACACCTCACCTTC | CSVYFGQRHLTF
TRBJ2-5 | - | TRBV7-2 | TRBD2 | TGTGCCAGCAGCCCCCAGGGTAGCGGGGGGTCCCAAGAGACCCAGTACTTC | CASSPQGSGGSQETQYF
TRBJ2-7 | - | TRBV19 | TRBD2 | TGTGCCAGTAAGGATAGCGGGGGAAACTACGAGCAGTACTTC | CASKDSGGNYEQYF
TRBJ1-1 | once | TRBV12-5 | TRBD1 | TGTGCTAGTGGTTTGGCTTTAGGGGGCCATGAGGCTTTCTTT | CASGLALGGHEAFF
TRBJ1-1 | - | TRBV6-5 | - | TGTGCCAGCAGTTACGGGGGGGGAAGCACTGAAGCTTTCTTT | CASSYGGGSTEAFF
TRBJ1-3 | - | TRBV6-4 | - | TGTGCCAGCAGTGGGGAGGGCCTCTCTGGAAACACCATATATTTT | CASSGEGLSGNTIYF
TRBJ2-3 | - | TRBV5-6 | - | TGTGCCAGCAGCTTGACACGGACTTCAGATACGCAGTATTTT | CASSLTRTSDTQYF
TRBJ1-1 | - | TRBV7-3 | - | TGTGCCAGCAGGCCGGGGCTTGAGAACACTGAAGCTTTCTTT | CASRPGLENTEAFF
TRBJ1-1 | - | TRBV19 | - | TGTGCCAGCTTATTCGGAACTGAAGCTTTCTTT | CASLFGTEAFF
TRBJ1-1 | - | TRBV28 | - | TGTGCCAGCAGCCTCCGGGGGGGCCTCGGGATCACTGAAGCTTTCTTT | CASSLRGGLGITEAFF
TRBJ2-7 | - | TRBV10-3 | TRBD1 | TGTGCCATCAGTGGTGGGACAGCCGAGCAGTACTTC | CAISGGTAEQYF
TRBJ2-3 | - | TRBV27 | - | TGTGCCAGCAGTCCGATCAGGGCAGCAGATACGCAGTATTTT | CASSPIRAADTQYF
TRBJ1-3 | medium-sized | TRBV7-6 | - | TGTGCCAGCAGTCAAGAAGGAAACACCATATATTTT | CASSQEGNTIYF
TRBJ2-7 | once | TRBV7-2 | TRBD1 | TGTGCCAGCAGCTCCGGGACAGCGGAGTACAAGCAGTACTTC | CASSSGTAEYKQYF
TRBJ2-7 | - | TRBV30 | - | TGTGCCTGGAGTGGTCGGAGCCCTAGCTCCTACGAGCAGTACTTC | CAWSGRSPSSYEQYF
TRBJ1-1 | - | TRBV6-5 | - | TGTGCCAGCAGTTACTCCCGGACAGCGAACACTGAAGCTTTCTTT | CASSYSRTANTEAFF
TRBJ2-3 | - | TRBV9 | TRBD1 | TGTGCCAGCAGCTTCTGGGACAGGGGGCGAGATACGCAGTATTTT | CASSFWDRGRDTQYF
TRBJ1-2 | - | TRBV27 | - | TGTGCCAGCAGTTTATCGATCGGAATTAGACAGCAAGCTAACTATGGCTACACCTTC | CASSLSIGIRQQANYGYTF
TRBJ2-3 | - | TRBV30 | - | TGTGCCTGGAGTAGAACGGATAGGAACACAGATACGCAGTATTTT | CAWSRTDRNTDTQYF
TRBJ1-1 | - | TRBV7-9 | - | TGTGCCAGCAGCTTGGACGGGGGCAACACTGAAGCTTTCTTT | CASSLDGGNTEAFF
TRBJ2-2 | - | TRBV18 | - | TGTGCCAGCGGGCAGAACACCGGGGAGCTGTTTTTT | CASGQNTGELFF
TRBJ2-7 | once | TRBV7-9 | - | TGTGCCAGCAGCTTAGCCCTGACCTACGAGCAGTACTTC | CASSLALTYEQYF
TRBJ1-6 | - | TRBV27 | - | TGTGCCAGCAGTTTAGCGGGGGTTTCACCCCTCCACTTT | CASSLAGVSPLHF